This T cell receptor beta chain was captured in a study of OX40 agonist ivuxolimab in advanced cancers. In the study overall: Earlier anti-PD-1, anti-PD-L1 or anti-CTLA-4 therapy was permitted; 30% to 50% had received some.

This clone occurred a few times. Method: immunoSEQ multiplex PCR; TCRdb's copy keeps in-frame clones and lacks some. This table holds approximately 82,000 clones, about 89% found once. Germline CDR1 WNHNN, CDR2 SYGVQD (reference sequence). CDR3 length: 13 amino acids. The V end was cut by 4 bases, the J end by 7 bases, with 8 bases between. Sequencing used CD4+ or CD8+ T cells sorted from blood, obtained in a trial of the OX40 agonist ivuxolimab. The TCR was taken from an adult with an advanced solid tumor such as melanoma, head and neck, liver or kidney cancer. J is TRBJ1-6 and V is TRBV10-1; D unresolved. The CDR3 DNA reads as TGCGCCAGCAGTGTGGACTGGAATTCACCCCTCCACTTT. Translation gives CASSVDWNSPLHF.